The 11 T cell receptor beta chains given below trace back to one sample, sequenced in a study of OX40 agonist ivuxolimab in advanced cancers. Only in-frame clones appear in the TCRdb table, and some are missing; sequencing was by immunoSEQ multiplex PCR. In the table there are some 82,000 clones, about 94% of which are singletons. Sequenced material: CD4+ or CD8+ T cells sorted from blood, taken in a trial of the OX40 agonist ivuxolimab. Source of these receptors: an adult with an advanced solid tumor such as melanoma, head and neck, liver or kidney cancer.

CDR3 residues: CASARGRRGLPSNEQFF. DNA for the CDR3: TGTGCCAGCGCAAGGGGCCGACGGGGGCTTCCTTCCAATGAGCAGTTCTTC. The rearrangement uses TRBV27 and TRBJ2-1; D might be TRBD1 or TRBD2, each matching 6 bases. The CDR3 sequence is 17 residues long. V was cut by 8 bases and J by 6 bases, with 26 bases left in between. CDR1 MNHEY and CDR2 SMNVEV come from the germline V gene (reference sequence).

The CDR3: CASSSPVGDRGNQETQYF. The CDR3 coding sequence is TGTGCCAGCAGTTCCCCCGTAGGGGACAGGGGGAATCAAGAGACCCAGTACTTC. The chain employs TRBV28 and TRBJ2-5; 11 positions agree with TRBD1. Germline trimming cut 4 bases from V and 2 bases from J; bases unmatched to any gene: 12. Germline-derived CDR1 and CDR2 are MDHEN and SYDVKM. There are 18 residues in the CDR3.

The V call is TRBV19, the J call TRBJ2-5, with a weak D call TRBD1 (5 bases). Trimming took off 7 bases at V and 5 bases at J, with 14 bases between the two ends. Germline V gene data show CDR1 as LNHDA and CDR2 as SQIVND (reference sequence). The CDR3 spans 13 residues. DNA of the CDR3: TGTGCCAGTACGCGGCAGGGTGAGGAGACCCAGTACTTC. It specifies CASTRQGEETQYF. Variable domain in full (rest from reference TRBV19 and TRBJ2-5): DGGITQSPKYLFRKEGQNVTLSCEQNLNHDAMYWYRQDPGQGLRLIYYSQIVNDFQKGDIAEGYSVSREKKESFPLTVTSAQKNPTAFYLCASTRQGEETQYFGPGTRLLVL.

This clone was found once. V and J are TRBV7-2 and TRBJ2-7, with 7 bases lining up with TRBD2. Germline CDR1 and CDR2: SGHTA and FQGNSA. The CDR3 totals 15 residues. With 1 base clipped from V and 5 bases from J, the junction kept 8 bases outside the gene matches. This chain's CDR3 is CASSLVWGGLNEQYF. In DNA, the CDR3 is TGTGCCAGCAGCTTAGTGTGGGGAGGGCTGAACGAGCAGTACTTC.

The rearrangement joins TRBV4-3 to TRBJ2-3, with 10 nucleotides matching TRBD2. CDR1 and CDR2 from the germline V gene are LGHNA and YSLEER. There are 14 residues in the CDR3. V lost 4 bases to trimming and J lost 4 bases; unmatched junction nucleotides: 2. The CDR3 sequence: CASSPGLASDTQYF. The CDR3 DNA reads TGCGCCAGCAGCCCGGGACTAGCGTCAGATACGCAGTATTTT.

V usage is TRBV7-2 and J usage is TRBJ1-2; weak D call: TRBD1 (5 bases). CDR1 SGHTA and CDR2 FQGNSA come from the germline V gene. This CDR3 comprises 15 residues. V was shortened by 4 bases and J by 5 bases, with 17 bases between the two germline ends. The CDR3 DNA reads as TGTGCCAGCAGCTGGGGCGGGGGGTCCCCATATGGCTACACCTTC. Translated, it gives CASSWGGGSPYGYTF.

V usage is TRBV7-6 and J usage is TRBJ1-3; no reliable D call. This CDR3 is built from 16 residues. The V and J ends lost 5 bases and 0 bases respectively, with 14 bases between them. Germline V gene data show CDR1 as SGHVS and CDR2 as FNYEAQ. In DNA form, the CDR3 reads TGTGCCAGCAGCCCCCCGACACTGAGCTCTGGAAACACCATATATTTT. Translated, it gives CASSPPTLSSGNTIYF.

The rearrangement joins TRBV6-5 to TRBJ1-4; 7 nucleotides align to TRBD1. Germline loops: CDR1 MNHEY, CDR2 SVGAGI. V shed 6 bases and J 5 bases; nucleotides not matched to a gene: 9. There are 15 residues in the CDR3. For the CDR3, the DNA is TGTGCCAGCAGGCCCAGGGGGATAGGGAATGAAAAACTGTTTTTT. Translation gives CASRPRGIGNEKLFF.

V and J are TRBV9 and TRBJ2-1, with D possibly called TRBD1 or TRBD2 (5 bases each). Germline CDR1 SGDLS, CDR2 YYNGEE. V lost 0 bases and J lost 10, with 17 bases in between. This CDR3 has 15 amino acids. CDR3 in DNA: TGTGCCAGCAGCGTAGGGGGGAATCCTTCTCAAGAGCAGTTCTTC. Amino acid sequence: CASSVGGNPSQEQFF.

The chain combines TRBV7-2 with TRBJ1-1; D is uncertain. CDR1 is SGHTA, CDR2 FQGNSA, per germline. V was clipped by 4 bases and J by 3 bases, with 9 bases between them. The CDR3 is 13 amino acids. The CDR3 region is CASSSREYTEAFF. The CDR3 DNA reads as TGTGCCAGCAGCTCGAGGGAATACACTGAAGCTTTCTTT.

V and J are TRBV11-1 and TRBJ2-7, with TRBD2 identical over 10 bases. CDR3 length: 15 amino acids. V dropped 5 bases and J dropped 6; count of bases not matched to a gene: 10. Germline V lookup: CDR1 SGHAT, CDR2 FQDESV (reference sequence). In nucleotides, the CDR3 is TGTGCCAGCAGCCCAACAGCTAGCGGGAGTGGCGAGCAGTACTTC. Residues: CASSPTASGSGEQYF. Full variable domain (missing parts from reference TRBV11-1 and TRBJ2-7): EAEVAQSPRYKITEKSQAVAFWCDPISGHATLYWYRQILGQGPELLVQFQDESVVDDSQLPKDRFSAERLKGVDSTLKIQPAELGDSAMYLCASSPTASGSGEQYFGPGTRLTVT.